This T cell receptor beta chain stems from a study of blood T cell repertoires in COVID-19. The CDR3 is 14 residues long. Germline V CDR1 and CDR2: SGHTA, FQGNSA. V was cut by 10 bases and J by 5 bases, with 18 bases left in between. TCRdb keeps only in-frame clones here, not all; method: immunoSEQ multiplex PCR. The sample records some 180,000 clones, around four fifths being singletons. This clonotype was obtained from a woman older than 75 with acute or convalescent COVID-19. The sample taken for sequencing was peripheral blood. The chain combines TRBV7-2 with TRBJ2-1, with D maybe TRBD1 (6 bases). CDR3 loop: CATRRSPGDNEQFF. The CDR3 nucleotides read TGTGCCACCCGTAGGTCCCCAGGGGACAATGAGCAGTTCTTC.